This T cell receptor beta chain emerged from a study of cytomegalovirus exposure and HLA in healthy donors. Study outcomes and limitations: The authors listed over 150 TCR beta chains as cytomegalovirus-associated.

CDR3 size: 14 residues. Deletions cut 5 bases from V and 1 base from J, with 11 bases between. Germline CDR1 SGHVS, CDR2 FQNEAQ. In regard to this clone: Its cognate antigen is unknown.

The PCR contained 60 Vbeta and 13 Jbeta primers. Data came from immunoSEQ multiplex PCR; TCRdb stores just in-frame clones and leaves some out. This repertoire includes 150,000 or so clones. The chain is built from TRBV7-8 and TRBJ2-5, with D possibly TRBD2 on 5 matching bases. The origin of this receptor is a man aged 18 to 35 in good health and CMV-seronegative. The source material was PBMCs. Here the CDR3 reads CASSRLSSQETQYF. The CDR3 coding sequence is TGTGCCAGCAGCAGACTATCTTCCCAAGAGACCCAGTACTTC.